A single T cell receptor (beta chain) is shown here with its context. Its cognate antigen is unknown. Losses at the gene ends were 6 bases for V and 2 bases for J; bases not matched to a gene: 7. The CDR3 has 15 residues. Per the germline V gene, CDR1 is SGHTA and CDR2 is FQGNSA. This entry belongs to a study of cytomegalovirus exposure and HLA in healthy donors. Study-level findings and limits: Rarity marked most TCR sequences, yet some public TCRs occurred in many donors.

The PCR made use of 60 Vbeta and 13 Jbeta primers. Sequencing used immunoSEQ multiplex PCR; TCRdb keeps in-frame clones, though not all of them. The table has around 130,000 clones, over 60% seen once; the top ten hold 2.9%. The rearrangement links TRBV7-2 to TRBJ2-3; TRBD2 matches 8 bases. Sequencing used PBMCs. The TCR sequence derives from a human donor in good health. The DNA for the CDR3 is TGTGCCAGCAGACCAACTAGCGGAGTCACAGATACGCAGTATTTT. Translated: CASRPTSGVTDTQYF.